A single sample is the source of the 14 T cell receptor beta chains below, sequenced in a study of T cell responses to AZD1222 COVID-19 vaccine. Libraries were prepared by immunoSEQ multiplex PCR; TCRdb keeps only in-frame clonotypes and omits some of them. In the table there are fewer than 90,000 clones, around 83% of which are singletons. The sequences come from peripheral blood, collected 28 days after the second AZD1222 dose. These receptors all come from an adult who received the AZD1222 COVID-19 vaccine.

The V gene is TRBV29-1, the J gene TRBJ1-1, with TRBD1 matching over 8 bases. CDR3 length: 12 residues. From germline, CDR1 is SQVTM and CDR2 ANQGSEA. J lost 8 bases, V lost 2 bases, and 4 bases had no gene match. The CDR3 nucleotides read TGCAGCGTTGAAACAGGGGGGAGAGAAGCTTTCTTT. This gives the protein CSVETGGREAFF.

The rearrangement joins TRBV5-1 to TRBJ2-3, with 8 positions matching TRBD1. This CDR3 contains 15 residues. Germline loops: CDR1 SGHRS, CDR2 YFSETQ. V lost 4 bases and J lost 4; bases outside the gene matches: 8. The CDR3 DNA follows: TGCGCCAGCAGCCCGGGGCAGGGGGCGGCAGATACGCAGTATTTT. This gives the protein CASSPGQGAADTQYF.

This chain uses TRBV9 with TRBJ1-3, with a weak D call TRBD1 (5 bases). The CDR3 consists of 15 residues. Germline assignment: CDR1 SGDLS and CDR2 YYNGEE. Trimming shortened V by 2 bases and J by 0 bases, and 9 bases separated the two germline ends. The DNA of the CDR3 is TGTGCCAGCAGCGTTGGGGCGTACTCTGGAAACACCATATATTTT. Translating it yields CASSVGAYSGNTIYF.

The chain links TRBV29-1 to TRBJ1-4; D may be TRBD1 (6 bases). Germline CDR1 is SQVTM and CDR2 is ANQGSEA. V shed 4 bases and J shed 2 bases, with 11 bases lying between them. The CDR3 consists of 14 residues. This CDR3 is CSVAETGTNEKLFF. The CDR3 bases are TGCAGCGTTGCCGAGACAGGTACTAATGAAAAACTGTTTTTT.

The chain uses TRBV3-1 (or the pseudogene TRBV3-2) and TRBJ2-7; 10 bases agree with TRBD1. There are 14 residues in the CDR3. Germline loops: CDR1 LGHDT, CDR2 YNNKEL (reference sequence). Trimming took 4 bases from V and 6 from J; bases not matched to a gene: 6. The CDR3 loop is CASSPDRGVGEQYF. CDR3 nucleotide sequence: TGTGCCAGCAGCCCGGACAGGGGGGTCGGCGAGCAGTACTTC.

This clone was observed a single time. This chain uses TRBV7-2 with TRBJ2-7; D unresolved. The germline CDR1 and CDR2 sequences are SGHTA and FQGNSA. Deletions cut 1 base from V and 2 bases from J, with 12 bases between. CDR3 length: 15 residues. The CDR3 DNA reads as TGTGCCAGCAGCTTAGTATCGGACCTAACCTACGAGCAGTACTTC. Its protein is CASSLVSDLTYEQYF.

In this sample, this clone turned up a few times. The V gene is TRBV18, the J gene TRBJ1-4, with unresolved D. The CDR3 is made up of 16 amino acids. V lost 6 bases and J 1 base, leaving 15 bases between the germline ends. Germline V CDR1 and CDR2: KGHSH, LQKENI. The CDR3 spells CASSWAPGETNEKLFF. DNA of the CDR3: TGTGCCAGCTCCTGGGCTCCGGGAGAAACTAATGAAAAACTGTTTTTT. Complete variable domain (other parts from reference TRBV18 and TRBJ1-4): NAGVMQNPRHLVRRRGQEARLRCSPMKGHSHVYWYRQLPEEGLKFMVYLQKENIIDESGMPKERFSAEFPKEGPSILRIQQVVRGDSAAYFCASSWAPGETNEKLFFGSGTQLSVL.

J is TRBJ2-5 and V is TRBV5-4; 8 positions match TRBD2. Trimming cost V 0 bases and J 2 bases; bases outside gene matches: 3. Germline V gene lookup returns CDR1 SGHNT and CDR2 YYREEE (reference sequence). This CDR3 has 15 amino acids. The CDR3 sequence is CASSLVTSVQETQYF. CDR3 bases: TGTGCCAGCAGCTTGGTGACTAGCGTACAAGAGACCCAGTACTTC.

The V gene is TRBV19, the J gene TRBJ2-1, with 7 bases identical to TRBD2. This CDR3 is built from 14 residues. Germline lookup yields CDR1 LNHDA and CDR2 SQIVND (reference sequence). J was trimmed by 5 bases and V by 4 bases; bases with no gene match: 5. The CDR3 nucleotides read TGTGCCAGTAGTAGCGGGAGTGCTCACAATGAGCAGTTCTTC. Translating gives CASSSGSAHNEQFF.

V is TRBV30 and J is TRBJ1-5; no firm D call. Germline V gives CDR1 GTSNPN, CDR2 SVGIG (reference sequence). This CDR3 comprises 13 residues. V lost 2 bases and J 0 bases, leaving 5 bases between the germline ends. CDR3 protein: CAWSTASNQPQHF. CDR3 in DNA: TGTGCCTGGAGTACAGCTAGCAATCAGCCCCAGCATTTT.

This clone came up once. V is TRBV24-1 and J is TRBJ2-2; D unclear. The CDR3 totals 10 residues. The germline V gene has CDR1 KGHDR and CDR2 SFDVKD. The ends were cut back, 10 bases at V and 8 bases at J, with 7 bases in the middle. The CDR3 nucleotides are TGTGCCACTGGTAGGGGGGAGCTGTTTTTT. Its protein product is CATGRGELFF.

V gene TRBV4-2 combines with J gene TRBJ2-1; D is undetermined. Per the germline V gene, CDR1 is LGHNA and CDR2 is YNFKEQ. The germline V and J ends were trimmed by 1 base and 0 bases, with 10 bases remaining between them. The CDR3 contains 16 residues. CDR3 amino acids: CASSQVGLHSYNEQFF. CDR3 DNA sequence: TGTGCCAGCAGCCAAGTCGGCTTACACTCCTACAATGAGCAGTTCTTC.

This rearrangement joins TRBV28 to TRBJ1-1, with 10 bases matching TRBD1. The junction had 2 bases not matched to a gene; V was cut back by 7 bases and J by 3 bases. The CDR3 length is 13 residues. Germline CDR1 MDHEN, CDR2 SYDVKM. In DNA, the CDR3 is TGTGCCAGCAAGGACAGGGGGTACACTGAAGCTTTCTTT. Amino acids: CASKDRGYTEAFF.

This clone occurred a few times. The CDR3 bases are TGTGCCAGCAGTTTTTCGGGACAGGGGTTGTGGGTCTACGAGCAGTACTTC. It is translated as CASSFSGQGLWVYEQYF. This rearrangement joins TRBV28 to TRBJ2-7; 10 nucleotides agree with TRBD1. V lost 3 bases, J lost 3 bases, and 11 bases stayed unmatched. From germline, CDR1 is MDHEN and CDR2 SYDVKM. The CDR3 extends over 17 amino acids.